This TCR beta chain appears in the sequencing data of a study of CD8 T cells in Susac syndrome. Random hexamers were used to reverse transcribe the RNA input (roughly 0.5 to 1 ug). TCRdb independently ran MiXCR on the immunoSEQ multiplex PCR reads; one entry per CDR3 protein. The sample records around 45,000 distinct CDR3 sequences, approximately 93% being singletons. V was shortened by 3 bases and J by 4 bases, with 9 bases between the two germline ends. The CDR3 length is 13 residues. Germline V gene lookup returns CDR1 MNHEY and CDR2 SMNVEV (reference sequence). The sequence was obtained from a human donor in good health. J is TRBJ2-5 and V is TRBV27, with a possible D match to TRBD2 (7 bases). The sample comprised CD8+ T cells from PBMCs. CDR3 nucleotides: TGTGCCAGCAGTTTGGGGGGGCGAGAGACCCAGTACTTC. Translated, it gives CASSLGGRETQYF.